This T cell receptor beta chain was found in a study of human T cells and chemical hapten exposure. About this clonotype: Its target is unknown. A much bigger clone sits one base away, suggesting this may be a read error. Without the conserved terminal phenylalanine or tryptophan, this CDR3 likely stems from a read error.

CDR3 length equals 9 residues. Germline V lookup: CDR1 DFQATT, CDR2 SNEGSKA (reference sequence). Trimming took off 0 bases at V and 8 bases at J, with 1 base between the two ends. Noted time point: pre-sensitization, week 0. Treatment of the sample: therapeutic diphenylcyclopropenone sensitization with weekly scalp DPC. Drawing of blood took place ahead of applying each patch test. The study, taken as a whole, reports: Counts of TCRs above 1 in 1000 frequency stayed unchanged with DPC sensitization.

TCRdb reanalysed the RACE reads using MiXCR and keeps one entry per CDR3 protein. The data hold tens of thousands of distinct CDR3 sequences, with around 13% observed a single time. This chain connects TRBV20-1 to TRBJ1-2, with D hard to call. This sequence originates from a woman in her 50s with alopecia areata. Some clones in this sample may be carry-over from other donors' samples. Sequenced material: whole blood, taken in connection with sensitization to the hapten diphenylcyclopropenone (DPC). The CDR3 nucleotides are TGCAGTGCTAGAGACGGCTACACCCTC. Protein sequence: CSARDGYTL.